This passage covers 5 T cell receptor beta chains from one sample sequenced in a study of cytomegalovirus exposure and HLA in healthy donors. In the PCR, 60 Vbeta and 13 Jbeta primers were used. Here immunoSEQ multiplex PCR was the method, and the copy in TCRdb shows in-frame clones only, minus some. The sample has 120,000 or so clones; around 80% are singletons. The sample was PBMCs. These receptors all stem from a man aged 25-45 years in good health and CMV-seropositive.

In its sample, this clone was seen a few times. CDR3 in amino acids: CAISGQGNTEAFF. CDR3 sequence (DNA): TGTGCCATCAGTGGACAGGGGAACACTGAAGCTTTCTTT. The chain has TRBV10-3 and TRBJ1-1; the match to TRBD1 covers 7 bases. Germline CDR1 ENHRY, CDR2 SYGVKD. The length of the CDR3 is 13 residues. V was clipped by 4 bases and J by 1 base; unmatched bases: 0.

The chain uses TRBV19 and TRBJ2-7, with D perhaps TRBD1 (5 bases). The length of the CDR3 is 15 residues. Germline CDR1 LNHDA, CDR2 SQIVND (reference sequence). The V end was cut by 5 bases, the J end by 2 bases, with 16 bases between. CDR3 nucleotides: TGTGCCAGTAGTTTGGGGCGCAGGACCACCTACGAGCAGTACTTC. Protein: CASSLGRRTTYEQYF.

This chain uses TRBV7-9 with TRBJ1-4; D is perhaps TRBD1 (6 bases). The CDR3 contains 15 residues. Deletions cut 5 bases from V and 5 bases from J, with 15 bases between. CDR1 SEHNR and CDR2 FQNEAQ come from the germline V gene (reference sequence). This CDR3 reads CASSPPMRGNEKLFF. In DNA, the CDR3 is TGTGCCAGCAGCCCACCTATGAGGGGGAATGAAAAACTGTTTTTT.

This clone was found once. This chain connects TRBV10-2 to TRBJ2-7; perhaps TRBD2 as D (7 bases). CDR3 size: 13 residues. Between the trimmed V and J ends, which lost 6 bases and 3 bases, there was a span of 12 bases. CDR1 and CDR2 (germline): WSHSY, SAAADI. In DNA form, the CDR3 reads TGCGCCAGCAGAGCGGGACAAGGCTACGAGCAGTACTTC. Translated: CASRAGQGYEQYF.

This chain's CDR3 is CASSVGDSFGYYEQYF. The CDR3 nucleotides are TGTGCCAGCAGCGTAGGGGACTCCTTTGGGTACTACGAGCAGTACTTC. The chain carries TRBV9 and TRBJ2-7, with D possibly being TRBD2 (6 bases). Germline-derived CDR1 and CDR2 are SGDLS and YYNGEE. Deletions cut 0 bases from V and 3 bases from J, with 16 bases between. This CDR3 contains 16 residues.